The clone carrying this T cell receptor (beta chain) has just a few counts. Sequence at one end of the junction differs from germline and may be a read error. The CDR3 has 10 residues. Germline CDR1 LNHNV, CDR2 YYDKDF (reference sequence). Sequenced material consisted of expressed TCRB transcripts (all of the isolated RNA was reverse transcribed). Here immunoSEQ multiplex PCR was the method, and the copy in TCRdb shows in-frame clones only, minus some. This sample carries 120,000 to 150,000 clones, around 51% of them seen once, and the ten largest clones take over 0.4%. This entry belongs to a study of beta chain features in type 1 diabetes.

The sequence came from a man in his late teens or twenties in good health. Specimen: Tregs from blood. This chain links TRBV15 with TRBJ1-1; possibly TRBD1 for D (5 bases). The CDR3 sequence is CATGGETPIF. The CDR3 DNA sequence: TGTGCCACCGGGGGGGAGACCCCGATCTTT.